Each of the 27 T cell receptor beta chains below was sequenced from the same sample in a study of T cell repertoires in cytomegalovirus infection. TCRdb re-analysed the reads in MiXCR, keeping a single row per CDR3 protein. The repertoire holds 450,000 to 600,000 distinct CDR3 sequences, with roughly 10% as singletons. The sequencing sample was made of PBMCs. All receptors come from a human donor in good health (CMV status not recorded). Some clones in this sample may be carry-over from other donors' samples.

This clonotype was seen a handful of times. The V call is TRBV6-1, the J call TRBJ1-2, with 8 bases identical to TRBD1. The CDR3 totals 14 residues. V shed 1 base and J 4 bases; nucleotides not matched to a gene: 2. Per the germline V gene, CDR1 is MNHNS and CDR2 is SASEGT. The CDR3 sequence is CASSEGQGFYGYTF. DNA for the CDR3: TGTGCCAGCAGTGAAGGACAGGGGTTCTATGGCTACACCTTC.

This clonotype was picked up many times. The V and J genes are TRBV12-3 or TRBV12-4 and TRBJ2-1, with TRBD1 identical over 10 bases. Trimming at V came to 6 bases and at J to 5 bases, leaving 7 bases not matched to a gene. This CDR3 region has 15 residues. The CDR3 nucleotides are TGTGCCAGCAGCGCACCGGGACAGGGGCACAATGAGCAGTTCTTC. This encodes CASSAPGQGHNEQFF.

As for this clonotype: This is likely a read error, given that the CDR3 carries no conserved phenylalanine or tryptophan at its end. This chain joins TRBV6-8 and TRBJ1-2, with 10 bases matching TRBD1. The CDR3 totals 15 residues. After removal of 2 bases from V and 4 bases from J, the junction contained 4 bases not matched to a gene. Germline V gene data show CDR1 as MNHGY and CDR2 as SAAAGT. The CDR3 coding sequence is TGTGCCAGCAGTTACACTGGGACAGGGGCCTATGGCTACACCATC. As protein: CASSYTGTGAYGYTI.

Only a few counts were recorded for this clonotype. The J gene is TRBJ2-1, the V gene TRBV20-1; D is possibly TRBD1 (5 bases). Germline V gene lookup returns CDR1 DFQATT and CDR2 SNEGSKA (reference sequence). Trimming removed 0 bases at V and 7 bases at J, with 16 bases between. The CDR3 consists of 15 residues. CDR3 protein: CSARDGVRARNEQFF. CDR3 DNA sequence: TGCAGTGCTAGAGATGGTGTCAGGGCGAGGAATGAGCAGTTCTTC.

The chain is built from TRBV28 and TRBJ2-7; D is possibly TRBD1 or TRBD2 (6 bases each). Trimming removed 8 bases from V and 5 bases from J, with 19 bases in between. This CDR3 region has 14 residues. CDR1 and CDR2 from the germline V gene are MDHEN and SYDVKM. Here the CDR3 reads CASSRGVRRDEQYF. In DNA form, the CDR3 reads TGTGCCAGCTCGAGGGGGGTTCGGAGGGACGAGCAGTACTTC.

This clonotype was recorded at least ten times. This rearrangement joins TRBV28 to TRBJ2-7; 7 bases map to TRBD2. The CDR3 runs to 14 residues. With V trimmed by 9 bases and J by 2 bases, 10 bases remained unmatched. The germline CDR1 and CDR2 sequences are MDHEN and SYDVKM. CDR3 residues: CASTPTAGAYEQYF. The CDR3 region has the DNA TGTGCCAGTACTCCTACGGCGGGAGCCTACGAGCAGTACTTC.

Many counts were recorded for this clonotype. The chain uses TRBV2 and TRBJ1-2; D unresolved. Germline V CDR1 and CDR2: SNHLY, FYNNEI. Trimming left V 7 bases short and J 4 bases short, with 10 bases between. The CDR3 is 12 residues long. CDR3 residues: CASTPRSYGYTF. In DNA form, the CDR3 reads TGTGCCAGCACCCCAAGGAGCTATGGCTACACCTTC.

This clonotype was seen at least ten times. The rearrangement joins TRBV6-5 to TRBJ2-2, with TRBD1 matching 7 bases. Germline loops: CDR1 MNHEY, CDR2 SVGAGI. Trimming removed 1 base from V and 1 base from J; junction bases left unmatched: 6. The CDR3 sequence is 17 residues long. Here the CDR3 reads CASSYYTQGLNTGELFF. CDR3 in DNA: TGTGCCAGCAGTTACTACACACAGGGGTTGAACACCGGGGAGCTGTTTTTT.

This clonotype was seen at least ten times. The V gene is TRBV6-2 or TRBV6-3, the J gene TRBJ2-1; 8 nucleotides align to TRBD1. CDR1 MNHEY and CDR2 SVGEGT come from the germline V gene. V shed 7 bases and J 5 bases; nucleotides not matched to a gene: 10. This CDR3 has 15 amino acids. The chain's CDR3 is CASKPQGASHNEQFF. The CDR3, as DNA: TGTGCCAGCAAACCCCAGGGGGCGTCCCACAATGAGCAGTTCTTC.

The rearrangement links TRBV10-2 to TRBJ2-7; TRBD2 might be the D (5 bases). V lost 7 bases, J lost 6 bases, and 13 bases lay in between. The CDR3 runs 12 residues. Per germline, CDR1 WSHSY and CDR2 SAAADI. CDR3 loop: CASTFGVGEQYF. The CDR3 region has the DNA TGCGCCAGCACGTTCGGGGTAGGCGAGCAGTACTTC.

Of note for this clonotype: A read error may account for a junction end that differs from germline. The J gene is TRBJ2-3, the V gene TRBV25-1, with D unclear. Germline-derived CDR1 and CDR2 are MGHDK and SYGVNS. The CDR3 covers 15 residues. The CDR3 sequence is CDSSEPASHPDTQYF. The DNA of the CDR3 is TGTGACAGCAGTGAACCGGCCTCTCATCCAGATACGCAGTATTTT.

The gene calls are TRBV28 and TRBJ2-4, with 7 bases fitting TRBD1. The CDR3 spans 14 residues. The germline CDR1 and CDR2 sequences are MDHEN and SYDVKM. V gave up 10 bases and J gave up 0 bases; unmatched junction bases: 6. CDR3 protein: CATGQALAKNIQYF. CDR3 nucleotides: TGTGCCACCGGACAGGCCTTAGCCAAAAACATTCAGTACTTC.

V and J are TRBV28 and TRBJ1-3; D perhaps matches TRBD1 (5 bases). CDR1 is MDHEN and CDR2 is SYDVKM in the germline V gene. V was pared by 7 bases and J by 4 bases, with 17 bases between. The CDR3 length is 15 residues. The CDR3 reads CASTLGAALGNTIYF. CDR3 coding DNA: TGTGCCAGCACCCTCGGGGCTGCTCTGGGAAACACCATATATTTT.

A few counts support this clonotype. The chain is built from TRBV5-5 and TRBJ1-2, with D possibly being TRBD1 (5 bases). Trimming stripped 2 bases from V and 6 bases from J, with 20 bases between. Germline loops: CDR1 SGHKS, CDR2 YYEKEE (reference sequence). The CDR3 has 16 amino acids. CDR3 nucleotide sequence: TGTGCCAGCAGCTTAGATCTCGGGACGTCGAAAGATGGCTACACCTTC. Translating gives CASSLDLGTSKDGYTF.

CDR3 in amino acids: CSASGSNQPQHF. CDR3 sequence (DNA): TGCAGTGCTAGTGGTTCCAATCAGCCCCAGCATTTT. V is TRBV20-1 and J is TRBJ1-5; D unclear. The CDR3 is made up of 12 amino acids. CDR1 DFQATT and CDR2 SNEGSKA come from the germline V gene (reference sequence). Trimming stripped 3 bases from V and 3 bases from J, with 6 bases between.

The rearrangement joins TRBV29-1 to TRBJ1-4; 7 nucleotides line up with TRBD1. J was trimmed by 7 bases and V by 7 bases; bases with no gene match: 18. The CDR3 consists of 16 residues. Per germline, CDR1 SQVTM and CDR2 ANQGSEA. The CDR3 is CSALSQGTGSAEKLFF. For the CDR3, the DNA is TGCAGCGCGTTGTCACAGGGGACGGGGTCCGCTGAAAAACTGTTTTTT.

This clonotype was seen repeatedly, ten times or more. The CDR3 loop is CASSYLPGIQTYEQYF. The CDR3 coding sequence is TGTGCCAGCAGTTACCTTCCGGGAATTCAAACCTACGAGCAGTACTTC. This chain links TRBV6-5 with TRBJ2-7, with TRBD2 as a possible D gene (5 bases). Germline-derived CDR1 and CDR2 are MNHEY and SVGAGI. CDR3 length: 16 residues. Trimming cost V 2 bases and J 2 bases, with 16 bases left between them.

This chain connects TRBV11-1 to TRBJ2-5; no firm D call. The CDR3 runs to 14 residues. Germline V gene data show CDR1 as SGHAT and CDR2 as FQDESV (reference sequence). Trimming cost V 5 bases and J 0 bases, with 10 bases left between them. CDR3 amino acids: CASSPRVDQETQYF. Here the CDR3 DNA reads TGTGCCAGCAGCCCCCGCGTGGACCAAGAGACCCAGTACTTC.

This clonotype was detected only a few times. The chain joins TRBV20-1 to TRBJ1-2; weak D call: TRBD1 (6 bases). CDR1 and CDR2 (germline): DFQATT, SNEGSKA (reference sequence). V was pared by 5 bases and J by 4 bases, with 11 bases between. The CDR3 runs 12 residues. CDR3 region: CSAARDTYGYTF. The CDR3 nucleotides are TGCAGTGCTGCTAGGGACACCTATGGCTACACCTTC.

This clonotype was seen ten or more times. The rearrangement joins TRBV11-2 to TRBJ1-2, with TRBD1 identical over 7 bases. The V gene end was trimmed by 3 bases and the J gene end by 3 bases; junction bases not matched to a gene: 19. The CDR3 runs to 19 residues. CDR1 SGHAT and CDR2 FQNNGV come from the germline V gene. CDR3 nucleotide sequence: TGTGCCAGCAGCTTTAGAGGGGAACGGGAACAGGGGTCTTACTATGGCTACACCTTC. Amino acids: CASSFRGEREQGSYYGYTF. The full variable domain, with the rest looked up from reference TRBV11-2 and TRBJ1-2, is EAGVAQSPRYKIIEKRQSVAFWCNPISGHATLYWYQQILGQGPKLLIQFQNNGVVDDSQLPKDRFSAERLKGVDSTLKIQPAKLEDSAVYLCASSFRGEREQGSYYGYTFGSGTRLTVV.

The sample holds many counts of this clonotype. The J gene is TRBJ2-7, the V gene TRBV5-4; D may correspond to TRBD1 or TRBD2 (5 bases each). Germline CDR1 SGHNT, CDR2 YYREEE (reference sequence). V was trimmed by 1 base and J by 5 bases, leaving 19 bases between them. This CDR3 has 16 amino acids. DNA of the CDR3: TGTGCCAGCAGCTTGAAGGGACGCAAGGAGTATGACGAGCAGTACTTC. Translation gives CASSLKGRKEYDEQYF.

V gene TRBV20-1 combines with J gene TRBJ2-1; 8 positions agree with TRBD2. V shed 3 bases, J shed 4 bases, and the junction held 5 bases outside the gene matches. CDR3 length: 14 residues. Germline assignment: CDR1 DFQATT and CDR2 SNEGSKA (reference sequence). CDR3 bases: TGCAGTGCTAGGGAACTAGCGGATTACAATGAGCAGTTCTTC. Its translation: CSARELADYNEQFF.

The chain recombines TRBV14 with TRBJ2-7; 7 nucleotides match TRBD2. The CDR3 runs 17 residues. Germline loops: CDR1 SGHDN, CDR2 FVKESK. Trimming cost V 0 bases and J 4 bases; bases outside gene matches: 12. DNA of the CDR3: TGTGCCAGCAGCCAAGATACGGGGGGACTTCTGGATTACGAGCAGTACTTC. This sequence encodes CASSQDTGGLLDYEQYF.

This clonotype was seen ten or more times. The chain joins TRBV27 to TRBJ2-3; D uncertain. V dropped 4 bases and J dropped 2 bases, with 10 bases sitting between them. There are 14 residues in the CDR3. The germline gives CDR1 MNHEY, CDR2 SMNVEV (reference sequence). Here the CDR3 reads CASSYLDTTDTQYF. CDR3 sequence (DNA): TGTGCCAGCAGTTACCTAGATACCACAGATACGCAGTATTTT.

This clonotype was picked up many times. The rearrangement joins TRBV12-3 or TRBV12-4 to TRBJ2-7; 10 bases agree with TRBD1. Trimming removed 3 bases from V and 3 bases from J; junction bases left unmatched: 5. The CDR3 is 15 residues long. The CDR3 nucleotides read TGTGCCAGCAGTTTCCGGACAGGGGGGTTCTACGAGCAGTACTTC. This encodes CASSFRTGGFYEQYF.

This clonotype was picked up many times. V is TRBV27 and J is TRBJ2-7; 7 nucleotides align to TRBD1. Germline lookup yields CDR1 MNHEY and CDR2 SMNVEV (reference sequence). The CDR3 consists of 14 residues. Trimming took 6 bases from V and 2 from J; bases not matched to a gene: 7. This chain's CDR3 is CASRGTAGTYEQYF. CDR3 in DNA: TGTGCCAGCAGAGGGACAGCCGGAACCTACGAGCAGTACTTC.

In regard to this clonotype: Being one base from a much bigger clone, this may be a read error. The gene calls are TRBV6-2 or TRBV6-3 and TRBJ2-3; no clear D gene. The CDR3 has 11 residues. The V and J ends lost 8 bases and 2 bases respectively, with 5 bases between them. CDR1 MNHEY and CDR2 SVGEGT come from the germline V gene. The CDR3 region is CASGHTDTQYF. The DNA of the CDR3 is TGTGCCAGCGGGCACACAGATACGCAGTATTTT.